Listed below are T cell receptor beta chains from one sample, sequenced in a study of blood T cells in healthy people across ages. TCRdb reprocessed the 5' RACE reads via MiXCR and lists one record per CDR3 protein. Of hundreds of thousands of distinct CDR3 sequences in the sample, about 54% were seen once. The sequenced sample consisted of blood. These receptors originate from a man in his sixties in good health. Each CDR3 is given with its conserved first and last residue. Fields, in order: clone size, J gene, V gene, D gene, CDR3 protein, CDR3 DNA. The D gene is left open where the match is weak. Expanded clones are given a class, and other clones once, few, many or no size at all.

.,TRBJ1-2,TRBV12-5,.,CASGSTLAYTF,TGTGCTAGTGGTTCGACATTGGCCTACACCTTC
.,TRBJ2-3,TRBV24-1,.,CATSDSGGVADTQYF,TGTGCCACCAGTGATTCCGGGGGAGTGGCAGATACGCAGTATTTT
.,TRBJ2-1,TRBV20-1,.,CSARDRWGAEQFF,TGCAGTGCTAGAGATCGGTGGGGGGCTGAGCAGTTCTTC
.,TRBJ2-1,TRBV20-1,TRBD2,CSASDRAAGTSGNEQFF,TGCAGTGCTTCCGACAGGGCGGCCGGGACTAGCGGCAATGAGCAGTTCTTC
.,TRBJ2-5,TRBV12-3/TRBV12-4,TRBD1,CASSVGLTGAQYF,TGTGCCAGCAGTGTAGGTCTCACAGGGGCCCAGTACTTC
.,TRBJ1-6,TRBV12-3/TRBV12-4,.,CASRRPGGDSPLHF,TGTGCCAGCAGACGTCCGGGAGGGGATTCACCCCTCCACTTT
few,TRBJ2-5,TRBV10-3,TRBD2,CAIRPSGGGGTETQYF,TGTGCCATCAGGCCTAGCGGGGGCGGCGGGACAGAGACCCAGTACTTC
once,TRBJ2-7,TRBV7-2,.,CASSLDSYYEQYF,TGTGCCAGCAGCCTTGACAGTTACTACGAGCAGTACTTC
few,TRBJ2-7,TRBV10-1,.,CASSALASTEQYF,TGCGCCAGCAGTGCGCTAGCGTCGACCGAGCAGTACTTC
.,TRBJ2-3,TRBV12-3/TRBV12-4,TRBD2,CASSPSSGGGSTDTQYF,TGTGCCAGCAGCCCATCCAGTGGGGGGGGTAGCACAGATACGCAGTATTTT
.,TRBJ2-1,TRBV9,.,CASSVAGFGDNEQFF,TGTGCCAGCAGCGTAGCAGGGTTCGGGGACAATGAGCAGTTCTTC
.,TRBJ2-7,TRBV12-3/TRBV12-4,.,CASSSRTVSYEQYF,TGTGCCAGCAGTTCGAGGACGGTGTCCTACGAGCAGTACTTC
few,TRBJ2-7,TRBV6-2/TRBV6-3,.,CASGNRAQAQYF,TGTGCCAGCGGTAACAGAGCCCAAGCTCAGTACTTC
.,TRBJ2-7,TRBV12-3/TRBV12-4,TRBD2,CASSQRIAGVPYEQYF,TGTGCCAGCAGCCAGCGGATAGCGGGAGTCCCCTACGAGCAGTACTTC
.,TRBJ2-7,TRBV28,.,CASSRGAGPYEQYF,TGTGCCAGCAGCCGAGGGGCGGGGCCATACGAGCAGTACTTC
.,TRBJ1-4,TRBV7-2,.,CASSLRRTNEKLFF,TGTGCCAGCAGCCTGCGGAGAACTAATGAAAAACTGTTTTTT
few,TRBJ1-2,TRBV27,.,CASSLRGSYGYTF,TGTGCCAGCAGTTTAAGGGGCTCCTATGGCTACACCTTC
once,TRBJ2-4,TRBV6-1,.,CASSELTGEDIQYF,TGTGCCAGCAGCGAACTGACGGGTGAGGACATTCAGTACTTC
.,TRBJ2-1,TRBV6-5,.,CASSYYRQGSKNEQFF,TGTGCCAGCAGTTACTACCGGCAGGGCAGCAAGAATGAGCAGTTCTTC
.,TRBJ2-5,TRBV6-1,.,CASSEFTTIGNEQYF,TGTGCCAGCAGTGAATTTACAACTATTGGAAATGAGCAGTACTTC
.,TRBJ2-5,TRBV12-3/TRBV12-4,.,CASSSMQGRETQYF,TGTGCCAGCAGTTCCATGCAGGGGAGGGAGACCCAGTACTTC
.,TRBJ1-4,TRBV14,TRBD1,CASSQEAPGTGRGEKLFF,TGTGCCAGCAGCCAAGAGGCCCCTGGGACAGGTCGAGGGGAAAAACTGTTTTTT
many,TRBJ2-7,TRBV5-6,.,CASSLNDEQYF,TGTGCCAGCAGCCTTAACGACGAGCAGTACTTC
.,TRBJ1-4,TRBV6-1,.,CASSEDTAREKLFF,TGTGCCAGCAGTGAAGATACCGCCCGGGAAAAACTGTTTTTT
few,TRBJ1-2,TRBV7-2,TRBD1,CASTADRATYGYTF,TGTGCCAGCACCGCCGACAGGGCCACCTATGGCTACACCTTC
.,TRBJ2-6,TRBV5-6,.,CASSLWMSSGANVLTF,TGTGCCAGCAGCTTGTGGATGAGCTCTGGGGCCAACGTCCTGACTTTC
.,TRBJ2-5,TRBV5-4,TRBD2,CASSLPGLAGGNQETQYF,TGTGCCAGCAGCTTGCCGGGACTAGCGGGGGGAAACCAAGAGACCCAGTACTTC
.,TRBJ2-3,TRBV11-2,.,CTSSPPASRDTQYF,TGTACCAGCAGCCCCCCGGCTAGCCGGGATACGCAGTATTTT
.,TRBJ2-5,TRBV2,TRBD2,CASSAGGAEETQYF,TGTGCCAGCAGTGCGGGGGGGGCTGAGGAGACCCAGTACTTC
.,TRBJ2-5,TRBV20-1,.,CSAGGIQETQYF,TGCAGTGCTGGCGGGATCCAAGAGACCCAGTACTTC
.,TRBJ2-3,TRBV28,TRBD2,CASSLSGLAGSTDTQYF,TGTGCCAGCAGTTTATCGGGACTAGCGGGAAGCACAGATACGCAGTATTTT
.,TRBJ2-1,TRBV7-9,.,CASSLGLPGTPRGNEQFF,TGTGCCAGCAGCTTAGGCCTCCCGGGGACCCCACGGGGAAATGAGCAGTTCTTC
many,TRBJ2-1,TRBV12-3/TRBV12-4,TRBD1,CASSRDRGLGNEQFF,TGTGCCAGCAGCCGGGACAGGGGGCTTGGCAATGAGCAGTTCTTC
.,TRBJ2-1,TRBV15,.,CATSREIIPSYNEQFF,TGTGCCACCAGCAGAGAAATTATTCCTTCCTACAATGAGCAGTTCTTC
.,TRBJ2-7,TRBV29-1,.,CSVEAGWDYEQYF,TGCAGCGTTGAAGCAGGGTGGGATTACGAGCAGTACTTC
few,TRBJ2-5,TRBV20-1,.,CSAEGLRGETQYF,TGCAGTGCCGAGGGACTGCGAGGAGAGACCCAGTACTTC
.,TRBJ1-2,TRBV3-1,.,CASSQGTVYGYTF,TGTGCCAGCAGCCAAGGGACGGTCTATGGCTACACCTTC
.,TRBJ2-3,TRBV20-1,TRBD1,CSGPGQGPSFSDTQYF,TGCAGTGGTCCGGGACAGGGCCCCTCATTTTCAGATACGCAGTATTTT
.,TRBJ1-6,TRBV7-2,.,CASSSTRGSPLHF,TGTGCCAGCAGCTCCACCAGGGGTTCACCCCTCCACTTT
few,TRBJ2-3,TRBV12-3/TRBV12-4,.,CASSRDLSTQYF,TGTGCCAGCAGCCGGGATCTTAGTACGCAGTATTTT
.,TRBJ2-7,TRBV27,.,CASSLGCRFSYEQYF,TGTGCCAGCAGTTTAGGGTGCAGATTCTCCTACGAGCAGTACTTC
.,TRBJ1-1,TRBV6-1,.,CASKQQPINTEAFF,TGTGCCAGCAAACAACAACCGATTAACACTGAAGCTTTCTTT
.,TRBJ2-7,TRBV18,TRBD1,CASSPIDRGFESYEQYF,TGTGCCAGCTCACCCATTGACAGGGGGTTCGAATCCTACGAGCAGTACTTC
.,TRBJ2-7,TRBV6-5,TRBD1,CASSYSRDSTYEQYF,TGTGCCAGCAGTTACTCCCGGGACAGCACCTACGAGCAGTACTTC
.,TRBJ2-3,TRBV6-5,TRBD2,CASSAGVATDTQYF,TGTGCCAGCAGCGCGGGGGTAGCAACAGATACGCAGTATTTT